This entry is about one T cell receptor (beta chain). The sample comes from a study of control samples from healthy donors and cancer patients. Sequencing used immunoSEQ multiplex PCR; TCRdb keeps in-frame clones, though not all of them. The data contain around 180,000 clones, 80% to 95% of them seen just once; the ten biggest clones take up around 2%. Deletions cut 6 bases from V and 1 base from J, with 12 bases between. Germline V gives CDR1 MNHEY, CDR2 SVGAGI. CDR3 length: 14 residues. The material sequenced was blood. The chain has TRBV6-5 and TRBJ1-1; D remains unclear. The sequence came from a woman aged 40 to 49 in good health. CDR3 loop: CASSRLGRNTEAFF. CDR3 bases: TGTGCCAGCAGCCGTCTTGGGAGGAACACTGAAGCTTTCTTT.